This section outlines one T cell receptor beta chain sequence together with its context. Antigen: not known. The sample's treatment: around 19 received Ad26.COV2.S at low or high dose, single or two shots; 5 received placebo; per-sample allocation not given. Specimen acquisition occurred on day 63 following the initial vaccine or placebo injection. An Ad26 vector expressing Wuhan-strain SARS-CoV-2 spike constituted the vaccine. Libraries were prepared by immunoSEQ multiplex PCR; TCRdb keeps only in-frame clonotypes and omits some of them. Counted here are about half a million clones, 80% to 90% occurring once; the ten biggest clones make up around 1.6%. These data are taken from a study of Ad26.COV2.S vaccination and SARS-CoV-2 variants. Background on the study: Intramuscular Ad26.COV2.S at 5x10^10 or 1x10^11 viral particles.

The V end lost 0 bases, the J end lost 3 bases, and 12 bases lay between the germline ends. CDR3 length: 15 residues. CDR1 is SGDLS, CDR2 YYNGEE, per germline. Study results and caveats: Vaccinees displayed broader spike-specific TCR repertoires than placebo recipients. A substantial breadth of spike-specific CD8+ and CD4+ T cell responses after vaccination has been reported.

Sequencing was performed on peripheral blood, taken in a trial of Ad26.COV2.S vaccine versus placebo. This receptor was taken from a person aged 18-60 years who received the Ad26.COV2.S COVID-19 vaccine or a placebo. The chain carries TRBV9 and TRBJ1-1; unclear D gene. This CDR3 is CASSVGPDDYTEAFF. The CDR3 nucleotides are TGTGCCAGCAGCGTAGGTCCGGACGACTACACTGAAGCTTTCTTT.